The 3 T cell receptor beta chains given below trace back to one sample, sequenced in a study of T cell responses to AZD1222 COVID-19 vaccine. Profiling relied on immunoSEQ multiplex PCR, and the TCRdb table lists in-frame clones only, not all of them. This sample carries 100,000 to 140,000 clones, approximately 92% of them seen once, and the ten largest clones take roughly 8.9%. This sample comprised peripheral blood, obtained 28 days after the second AZD1222 dose. Receptor source: an adult who received the AZD1222 COVID-19 vaccine.

This clone was found a few times. This chain connects TRBV19 to TRBJ1-3; D is undetermined. This CDR3 region has 15 residues. Looked up from germline, CDR1 is LNHDA and CDR2 is SQIVND (reference sequence). V was clipped by 2 bases and J by 2 bases, with 10 bases between them. CDR3 DNA: TGTGCCAGTAGTATACGAAGAGATCCTGGAAACACCATATATTTT. Translating gives CASSIRRDPGNTIYF.

J is TRBJ1-5 and V is TRBV28; D is perhaps TRBD1 (5 bases). Trimming removed 6 bases at V and 4 bases at J, with 16 bases between. The CDR3 length is 15 residues. Germline-derived CDR1 and CDR2 are MDHEN and SYDVKM. CDR3 bases: TGTGCCAGCAGCCCACTCGACAGACTAAATCAGCCCCAGCATTTT. This gives the protein CASSPLDRLNQPQHF.

Written as DNA, the CDR3 is TGTGCCTGGAGTGTACGAGGACAGCGCAATCAGCCCCAGCATTTT. Its translation: CAWSVRGQRNQPQHF. The chain couples TRBV30 to TRBJ1-5, with D possibly matching TRBD1 (6 bases). Germline-derived CDR1 and CDR2 are GTSNPN and SVGIG (reference sequence). The CDR3 loop spans 15 amino acids. Trimming removed 0 bases at V and 2 bases at J, with 11 bases between.